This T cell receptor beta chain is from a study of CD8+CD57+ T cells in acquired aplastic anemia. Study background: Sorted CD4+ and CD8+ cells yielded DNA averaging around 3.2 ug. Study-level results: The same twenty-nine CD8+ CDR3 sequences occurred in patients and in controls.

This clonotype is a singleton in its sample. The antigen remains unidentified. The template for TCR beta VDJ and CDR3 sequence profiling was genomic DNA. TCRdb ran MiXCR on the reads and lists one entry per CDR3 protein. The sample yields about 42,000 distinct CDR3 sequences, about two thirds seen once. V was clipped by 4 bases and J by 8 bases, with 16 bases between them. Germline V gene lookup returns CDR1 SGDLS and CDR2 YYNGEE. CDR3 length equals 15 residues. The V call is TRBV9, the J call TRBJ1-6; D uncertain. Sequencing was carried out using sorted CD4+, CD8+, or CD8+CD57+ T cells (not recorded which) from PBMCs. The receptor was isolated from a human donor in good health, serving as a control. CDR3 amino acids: CASSSLDSGYSPLHF. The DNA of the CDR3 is TGTGCCAGCAGCTCGCTCGACTCGGGGTATTCACCCCTCCACTTT. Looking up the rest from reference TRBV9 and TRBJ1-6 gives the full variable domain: DSGVTQTPKHLITATGQRVTLRCSPRSGDLSVYWYQQSLDQGLQFLIQYYNGEERAKGNILERFSAQQFPDLHSELNLSSLELGDSALYFCASSSLDSGYSPLHFGNGTRLTVT.